This T cell receptor (beta chain) was documented in a study of blood T cell repertoires in COVID-19. The wider study: In each case, the material was cDNA or gDNA derived from T cells, B-cell-depleted T cells, or PBMCs.

Trimming took 6 bases from V and 1 from J; bases not matched to a gene: 6. CDR3 length: 15 amino acids. The germline gives CDR1 ENHRY, CDR2 SYGVKD. Measured with immunoSEQ multiplex PCR; TCRdb has only the in-frame clones, and not every one. This table holds about 51,000 clones, approximately 89% found once. This receptor was taken from a man aged 45-65 years with acute or convalescent COVID-19. V gene TRBV10-3 combines with J gene TRBJ1-1, with TRBD1 identical over 9 bases. The sequencing sample was made of peripheral blood. The CDR3 DNA follows: TGTGCCATCAGGGACAGGGGAAAACCGAACACTGAAGCTTTCTTT. Amino acids: CAIRDRGKPNTEAFF.